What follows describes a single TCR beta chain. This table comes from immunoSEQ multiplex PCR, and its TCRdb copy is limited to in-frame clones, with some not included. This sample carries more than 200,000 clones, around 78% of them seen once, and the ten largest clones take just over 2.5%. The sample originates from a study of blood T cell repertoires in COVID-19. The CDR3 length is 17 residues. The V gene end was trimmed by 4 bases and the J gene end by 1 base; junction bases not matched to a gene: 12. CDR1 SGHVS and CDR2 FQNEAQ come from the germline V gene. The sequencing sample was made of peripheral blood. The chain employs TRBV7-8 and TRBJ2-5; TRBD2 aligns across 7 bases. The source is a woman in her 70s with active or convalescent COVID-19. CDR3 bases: TGTGCCAGCAGCTCCGGATTTCAGGGAGGGAGCCAAGAGACCCAGTACTTC. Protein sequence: CASSSGFQGGSQETQYF.